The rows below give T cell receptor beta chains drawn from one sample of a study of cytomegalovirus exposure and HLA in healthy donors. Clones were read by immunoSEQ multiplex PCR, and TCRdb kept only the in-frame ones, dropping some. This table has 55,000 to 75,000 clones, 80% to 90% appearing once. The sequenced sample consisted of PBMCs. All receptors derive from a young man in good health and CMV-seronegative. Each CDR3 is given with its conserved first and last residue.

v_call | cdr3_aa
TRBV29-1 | CSVALPGRTDTQYF
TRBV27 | CASRTGLWNTEAFF
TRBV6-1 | CASSDQPGTKNTEAFF
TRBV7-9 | CASSLGGQGNFF
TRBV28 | CASSWAYSYEQYF
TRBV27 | CASSFSGGAYEQYF
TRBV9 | CASSVGQGAGQPQHF
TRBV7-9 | CASSLPDRVTQYF
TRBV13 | CASSSGTGVLETQYF
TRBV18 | CASSPSTGTTRANVLTF
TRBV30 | CAWSTPRTHPQIGLNF
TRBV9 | CASGSSGGQETQYF
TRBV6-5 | CASTSAQGSTEAFF
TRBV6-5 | CASSYSPGGNTEAFF
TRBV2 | CASTLNGGLNSPLHF
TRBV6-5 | CASSFRGGLLDTQYF
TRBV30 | CAWIQGLAEGDTQYF
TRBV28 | CASSSDRPEGQYF
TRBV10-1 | CASSESGERSPVEQFF
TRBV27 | CASSPEGDPGNEQFF
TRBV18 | CASSPGTGSTDTQYF
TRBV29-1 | CSARDDLASDTQYF
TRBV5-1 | CASSLGSSGAGANVLTF
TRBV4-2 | CASSQEGGVLTF
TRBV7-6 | CASSPAGGTQYF
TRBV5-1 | CASSLGGTGGYEQYF
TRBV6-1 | CASSSTRKETQYF
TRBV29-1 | CSVLPTGDYGYTF
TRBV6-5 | CASSSGITDTQYF
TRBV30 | CAWSNSGEKLFF
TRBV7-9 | CASSPQRGGYNEQFF
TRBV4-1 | CASSQTGSGTQYF
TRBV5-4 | CASSSVNGQGNYEQYF
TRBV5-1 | CASSPSGGETQYF
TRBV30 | CAWTPIQGATGYTF
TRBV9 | CASSAPVTPYNEQFF
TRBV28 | CASSESGVREKLFF